The 21 T cell receptor beta chains listed next were all sequenced from one sample in a study of blood T cell repertoires in COVID-19. Produced via immunoSEQ multiplex PCR; TCRdb's table is partial and in-frame only. The sample has about 75,000 clones, 75% to 85% seen once. The specimen sequenced was peripheral blood. These TCRs come from a woman aged 45-59 years with acute or convalescent COVID-19.

The chain joins TRBV3-1 (or the pseudogene TRBV3-2) to TRBJ1-6, with a possible D match to TRBD1 (5 bases). This CDR3 contains 17 residues. CDR1 is LGHDT and CDR2 is YNNKEL in the germline V gene (reference sequence). Between the trimmed V and J ends, which lost 3 bases and 14 bases, there was a span of 26 bases. CDR3 in DNA: TGTGCCAGCAGCCACCCCGACGGGAATGAGCGGGGCTGGACCCTCCACTTT. Protein: CASSHPDGNERGWTLHF.

The V call is TRBV7-8, the J call TRBJ2-7, with D maybe TRBD2 (6 bases). V shed 5 bases and J shed 6 bases, with 17 bases lying between them. Germline-derived CDR1 and CDR2 are SGHVS and FQNEAQ. This CDR3 is built from 14 residues. The CDR3 protein is CASSVRRVSREQYF. CDR3 nucleotide sequence: TGTGCCAGCAGCGTACGGAGGGTCTCTCGCGAGCAGTACTTC.

This chain uses TRBV30 with TRBJ2-2; 8 nucleotides agree with TRBD1. There are 17 residues in the CDR3. Trimming took 0 bases from V and 7 from J; bases not matched to a gene: 13. Germline V gene lookup returns CDR1 GTSNPN and CDR2 SVGIG (reference sequence). The CDR3 nucleotides read TGTGCCTGGAGTGTATCCCCCACAGGGGGTTACGGCGGGGAGCTGTTTTTT. This gives the protein CAWSVSPTGGYGGELFF.

This clone was counted a single time. The rearrangement joins TRBV24-1 to TRBJ1-1, with 9 bases matching TRBD1. V lost 9 bases, J lost 10 bases, and 5 bases stayed unmatched. The CDR3 totals 11 residues. Germline loops: CDR1 KGHDR, CDR2 SFDVKD. CDR3 protein: CATSDRGGAFF. CDR3 nucleotides: TGTGCCACCTCGGACAGGGGAGGAGCTTTCTTT.

This clone has just a few counts. The V and J genes are TRBV28 and TRBJ1-4, with 10 bases fitting TRBD1. Germline V lookup: CDR1 MDHEN, CDR2 SYDVKM. The CDR3 has 13 residues. After removal of 7 bases from V and 5 bases from J, the junction contained 1 base not matched to a gene. CDR3 bases: TGTGCCAGCAAGGGACAGGGGAATGAAAAACTGTTTTTT. This gives the protein CASKGQGNEKLFF.

The chain links TRBV6-6 to TRBJ1-1, with D unresolved. Trimming took 6 bases from V and 0 from J, leaving 14 bases between them. This CDR3 has 15 residues. Germline assignment: CDR1 MNHNY and CDR2 SVGAGI (reference sequence). Here the CDR3 DNA reads TGTGCCAGCAGGGGAGCTGGAACTCTGAACACTGAAGCTTTCTTT. Its protein is CASRGAGTLNTEAFF.

This clone was seen just once. The V and J genes are TRBV7-2 and TRBJ2-1; no reliable D call. Per the germline V gene, CDR1 is SGHTA and CDR2 is FQGNSA. The CDR3 loop spans 13 amino acids. The germline V and J ends were trimmed by 5 bases and 6 bases, with 11 bases remaining between them. CDR3 DNA: TGTGCCAGCAGCCCACCCCCCAGCAATGAGCAGTTCTTC. This sequence encodes CASSPPPSNEQFF.

This chain links TRBV6-1 with TRBJ2-1; the D is unclear. The CDR3 covers 15 residues. Germline CDR1 MNHNS, CDR2 SASEGT. Trimming removed 2 bases from V and 5 bases from J, with 13 bases in between. The CDR3 loop is CASSEPFLSDNEQFF. CDR3 nucleotides: TGTGCCAGCAGTGAACCCTTTCTGTCGGACAATGAGCAGTTCTTC.

The chain's CDR3 is CASSQHLTYEQYF. The CDR3 bases are TGCGCCAGCAGCCAACACTTAACCTACGAGCAGTACTTC. This sequence joins TRBV4-1 and TRBJ2-7; the D is unclear. Germline V gives CDR1 MGHRA, CDR2 YSYEKL. Between the trimmed V and J ends, which lost 2 bases and 2 bases, there was a span of 7 bases. This CDR3 has 13 amino acids.

This sequence joins TRBV30 and TRBJ1-2; 10 nucleotides match TRBD1. This CDR3 is built from 14 residues. With 8 bases clipped from V and 7 bases from J, the junction kept 13 bases outside the gene matches. CDR1 and CDR2 from the germline V gene are GTSNPN and SVGIG (reference sequence). The CDR3 spells CAVTETGTGVGYTF. The CDR3 DNA is TGTGCCGTTACCGAAACCGGGACAGGGGTTGGCTACACCTTC.

The V gene is TRBV14, the J gene TRBJ1-6; D not resolved. The CDR3 runs 15 residues. The germline CDR1 and CDR2 sequences are SGHDN and FVKESK. With 1 base removed from V and 10 bases from J, the gap between germline ends came to 14 bases. The CDR3 is CASSQGASSFSPLHF. DNA of the CDR3: TGTGCCAGCAGCCAAGGTGCCAGTTCGTTCTCACCCCTCCACTTT.

The chain uses TRBV3-1 (or the pseudogene TRBV3-2) and TRBJ1-2, with 9 bases that match TRBD1. Germline CDR1 and CDR2: LGHDT and YNNKEL (reference sequence). V was clipped by 3 bases and J by 5 bases; unmatched bases: 10. This CDR3 is built from 16 residues. Here the CDR3 DNA reads TGTGCCAGCAGCCACTGGGACAGGGTTTTTGAGTATGGCTACACCTTC. It translates to CASSHWDRVFEYGYTF.

The chain employs TRBV19 and TRBJ2-5, with TRBD1 matching over 7 bases. J gave up 5 bases and V 6 bases, and 18 bases lay outside the gene matches. This CDR3 comprises 17 residues. Germline V lookup: CDR1 LNHDA, CDR2 SQIVND (reference sequence). DNA of the CDR3: TGTGCCAGTAGCCGGGTGAGGTTGGACACAGGGGTTGAGACCCAGTACTTC. It encodes CASSRVRLDTGVETQYF.

V and J are TRBV10-3 and TRBJ2-1; 11 bases match TRBD2. This CDR3 region has 15 residues. The junction had 1 base not matched to a gene; V was cut back by 3 bases and J by 3 bases. From germline, CDR1 is ENHRY and CDR2 SYGVKD. CDR3 sequence (DNA): TGTGCCATCAGTGACACTAGCGGGAGCTACAATGAGCAGTTCTTC. Protein sequence: CAISDTSGSYNEQFF.

V is TRBV28 and J is TRBJ2-7; D is perhaps TRBD2 (5 bases). Germline V gene data show CDR1 as MDHEN and CDR2 as SYDVKM. The CDR3 extends over 16 amino acids. Trimming took off 3 bases at V and 5 bases at J, with 20 bases between the two ends. CDR3 protein: CASSFYVAGGLDEQYF. The CDR3 bases are TGTGCCAGCAGTTTTTATGTCGCCGGAGGCCTTGACGAGCAGTACTTC.

The chain uses TRBV18 and TRBJ2-7; 9 positions agree with TRBD1. Germline loops: CDR1 KGHSH, CDR2 LQKENI. The CDR3 extends over 15 amino acids. The trim removed 2 bases at V and 6 bases at J, leaving 8 bases unmatched. The DNA of the CDR3 is TGTGCCAGCTCACCAAGTAGGGGACAGGGTGGCGAGCAGTACTTC. Its translation: CASSPSRGQGGEQYF.

The table lists this clone with a count of one. The J gene is TRBJ2-1, the V gene TRBV7-6; tentative D call: TRBD2 (6 bases). V lost 5 bases to trimming and J lost 4 bases, with 15 bases between them. Germline V gives CDR1 SGHVS, CDR2 FNYEAQ. This CDR3 has 15 amino acids. CDR3 DNA sequence: TGTGCCAGCAGCGGCGGGACTCTCGTATACAATGAGCAGTTCTTC. This gives the protein CASSGGTLVYNEQFF.

The genes are TRBV7-2 and TRBJ1-2; D is possibly TRBD1 (6 bases). Trimming took 5 bases from V and 4 from J, leaving 14 bases between them. Germline-derived CDR1 and CDR2 are SGHTA and FQGNSA. The CDR3 has 14 residues. CDR3 DNA sequence: TGTGCCAGCAGCCCGCAGGGGTATGCCTATGGCTACACCTTC. This gives the protein CASSPQGYAYGYTF.

This clone was found a few times. The gene calls are TRBV5-1 and TRBJ2-3; TRBD1 matches 8 bases. Germline-derived CDR1 and CDR2 are SGHRS and YFSETQ. There are 14 residues in the CDR3. With V trimmed by 6 bases and J by 3 bases, 6 bases remained unmatched. For the CDR3, the DNA is TGCGCCAGCAAGAGGGGACAGGAGACAGATACGCAGTATTTT. Translating it yields CASKRGQETDTQYF.

This chain joins TRBV7-9 and TRBJ1-6; D gene ambiguous. This CDR3 comprises 13 residues. In germline, CDR1 is SEHNR, CDR2 FQNEAQ (reference sequence). The V gene lost 1 base and the J gene lost 7 bases, with 5 bases spanning the gap. CDR3 nucleotide sequence: TGTGCCAGCAGCTTAGTAGAGAATTCACCCCTCCACTTT. This encodes CASSLVENSPLHF.

The V and J genes are TRBV27 and TRBJ1-6; 11 nucleotides line up with TRBD1. Germline V gene data show CDR1 as MNHEY and CDR2 as SMNVEV (reference sequence). The CDR3 length is 18 residues. The J segment lost 10 bases and the V segment lost 6 bases, leaving 17 bases of the junction unmatched. Written as DNA, the CDR3 is TGTGCCAGCAGAGGGACAGGGGGTACATCAACTTCCAGATCACCCCTCCACTTT. Its protein is CASRGTGGTSTSRSPLHF.